The following is a T cell receptor beta chain sequence with its context. The target antigen is unknown. This nonspecific control used anti-CD3/anti-CD28 bead stimulation of CD4+ T cells. Sorting selected CD4+ T cells upregulating both CD40 ligand and CD69. A roughly 18-hour stimulation of CD8-depleted PBMCs used anti-CD28/CD49d costimulation, CD40-blocking antibody and enfuvirtide. This CDR3 has 14 residues. V lost 9 bases, J lost 0 bases, and 12 bases lay in between. Germline V gives CDR1 MDHEN, CDR2 SYDVKM. The sample comes from a study of persistence of HIV-infected CD4 T cells. Study context: Median time on suppressive ART was 8 years. Study findings and constraints: Antigen-responding cells were enriched for degenerate expanded CDR3beta sequences. Rare CMV-responding cells carrying HIV-1 proviruses were not analyzed separately for TCR.

Sequencing used immunoSEQ version 4 in survey mode. The assay was immunoSEQ multiplex PCR, and TCRdb's table has in-frame clones only and misses some. The table includes roughly 43,000 clones, 80% to 90% detected once. Material: CD4+ T cells sorted from PBMCs after 18-hour stimulation, obtained from a patient who received antiretroviral therapy. The TCR sequence derives from an adult man with HIV who was CMV-seropositive. The chain employs TRBV28 and TRBJ1-5, with D uncertain. The CDR3 here is CASYHSYSNQPQHF. CDR3 DNA sequence: TGTGCCAGTTATCACTCGTATAGCAATCAGCCCCAGCATTTT.